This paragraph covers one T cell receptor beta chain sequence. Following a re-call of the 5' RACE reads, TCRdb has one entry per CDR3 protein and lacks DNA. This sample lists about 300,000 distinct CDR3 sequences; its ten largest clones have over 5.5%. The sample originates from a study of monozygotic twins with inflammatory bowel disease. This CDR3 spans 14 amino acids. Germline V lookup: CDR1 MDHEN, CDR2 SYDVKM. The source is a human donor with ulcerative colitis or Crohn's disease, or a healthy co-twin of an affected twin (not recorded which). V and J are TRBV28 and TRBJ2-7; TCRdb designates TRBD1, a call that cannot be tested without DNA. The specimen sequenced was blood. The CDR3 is CASSSPQGAREQYF.